Each of the 31 T cell receptor beta chains below was sequenced from the same sample in a study of monozygotic twins with inflammatory bowel disease. From its re-call of the 5' RACE reads, TCRdb lists each CDR3 protein once, without DNA. This table lists 110,000 to 150,000 distinct CDR3 sequences. The sample was blood. All receptors come from a human donor with ulcerative colitis or Crohn's disease, or a healthy co-twin of an affected twin (not recorded which).

The rearrangement uses TRBV20-1 and TRBJ2-7. Germline-derived CDR1 and CDR2 are DFQATT and SNEGSKA (reference sequence). The CDR3 has 16 residues. The CDR3: CSARDRLAGVPYEQYF.

J is TRBJ2-7 and V is TRBV10-3; TCRdb returns TRBD1, unconfirmable since there is no DNA. This CDR3 is built from 18 residues. Germline loops: CDR1 ENHRY, CDR2 SYGVKD. CDR3 protein: CAISTGTGGSRVSYEQYF.

This chain links TRBV18 with TRBJ1-5. The CDR3 length is 15 residues. Germline-derived CDR1 and CDR2 are KGHSH and LQKENI. CDR3: CASSPAGVSNQPQHF.

The chain links TRBV19 to TRBJ2-1; without DNA, the TCRdb call of TRBD1 cannot be checked. The CDR3 has 14 amino acids. The germline V gene has CDR1 LNHDA and CDR2 SQIVND (reference sequence). This CDR3 is CASSIESSSGEQFF.

This CDR3 is CSARDTSGRGETQYF. This chain connects TRBV20-1 to TRBJ2-5; lacking DNA, the TRBD2 call made by TCRdb goes unchecked. The CDR3 length is 15 residues. CDR1 is DFQATT and CDR2 is SNEGSKA in the germline V gene (reference sequence).

The chain joins TRBV5-4 to TRBJ2-1. Germline lookup yields CDR1 SGHNT and CDR2 YYREEE (reference sequence). The CDR3 loop spans 15 amino acids. CDR3 residues: CASSLVLAGNNEQFF.

The chain uses TRBV20-1 and TRBJ2-7; TCRdb selects TRBD1, and the lack of DNA leaves this call unchecked. The CDR3 is made up of 12 amino acids. Germline V gene data show CDR1 as DFQATT and CDR2 as SNEGSKA (reference sequence). The CDR3 here is CSVQGISYEQYF.

The rearrangement uses TRBV5-1 and TRBJ2-2; TCRdb returns TRBD1, unconfirmable since there is no DNA. The CDR3 is 16 amino acids. CDR1 and CDR2 (germline): SGHRS, YFSETQ. This CDR3 is CASSLTGTDNTGELFF. The variable domain in full, completed from reference TRBV5-1 and TRBJ2-2, reads KAGVTQTPRYLIKTRGQQVTLSCSPISGHRSVSWYQQTPGQGLQFLFEYFSETQRNKGNFPGRFSGRQFSNSRSEMNVSTLELGDSALYLCASSLTGTDNTGELFFGEGSRLTVL.

The chain combines TRBV20-1 with TRBJ1-6; TCRdb's D gene call, TRBD1, goes unchecked for lack of DNA. CDR3 length: 16 residues. The germline CDR1 and CDR2 sequences are DFQATT and SNEGSKA (reference sequence). The CDR3: CSARAPIQGRNSPLHF.

The chain carries TRBV27 and TRBJ2-1; the TCRdb call, TRBD2, lacks DNA for checking. Per germline, CDR1 MNHEY and CDR2 SMNVEV (reference sequence). This CDR3 is 18 amino acids long. This chain's CDR3 is CASSLGGTSGTNYNEQFF.

The gene calls are TRBV20-1 and TRBJ1-1; TCRdb's D gene call, TRBD1, goes unchecked for lack of DNA. CDR1 and CDR2 from the germline V gene are DFQATT and SNEGSKA (reference sequence). The CDR3 has 15 amino acids. This chain's CDR3 is CSARGDSSMNTEAFF.

This rearrangement joins TRBV20-1 to TRBJ1-1; TCRdb proposes TRBD1, but this gene call is untestable without DNA. The CDR3 extends over 12 amino acids. Germline V lookup: CDR1 DFQATT, CDR2 SNEGSKA (reference sequence). CDR3: CRQGHTNTEAFF.

V usage is TRBV20-1 and J usage is TRBJ2-7; TCRdb gives TRBD1 as the D gene, but with no DNA this cannot be confirmed. The V gene's germline CDR1 is DFQATT and CDR2 SNEGSKA (reference sequence). The CDR3 is made up of 14 amino acids. The CDR3 spells CSASLGGGVYEQYF.

CDR3 amino acids: CASSSGRRSYEQYF. The V call is TRBV7-2, the J call TRBJ2-7; TCRdb's D call of TRBD1 is untestable without DNA. The CDR3 consists of 14 residues. Germline-derived CDR1 and CDR2 are SGHTA and FQGNSA.

The V and J genes are TRBV6-2 or TRBV6-3 and TRBJ2-1; the D call from TCRdb, TRBD2, cannot be confirmed without DNA. CDR3 length: 19 residues. The germline V gene has CDR1 MNHEY and CDR2 SVGEGT. CDR3 loop: CASSYSRLAGGLGYNEQFF.

This rearrangement joins TRBV28 to TRBJ1-1; checking the TCRdb D call of TRBD1 is not possible without DNA. This CDR3 comprises 15 residues. The V gene's germline CDR1 is MDHEN and CDR2 SYDVKM. CDR3 protein: CASSFRGHLNTEAFF.

The chain links TRBV6-1 to TRBJ1-1. The CDR3 extends over 15 amino acids. The germline CDR1 and CDR2 sequences are MNHNS and SASEGT. The CDR3 spells CASDFFPDTDTEAFF.

V usage is TRBV5-1 and J usage is TRBJ2-3. Germline V lookup: CDR1 SGHRS, CDR2 YFSETQ. There are 12 residues in the CDR3. CDR3 in amino acids: CASSSLTDTQYF.

The chain links TRBV4-1 to TRBJ2-1; TCRdb calls TRBD1, which cannot be checked without DNA. The CDR3 is 16 residues long. Germline V CDR1 and CDR2: MGHRA, YSYEKL. The CDR3 here is CASSSGGAFSYNEQFF.

The chain combines TRBV10-3 with TRBJ1-3. CDR3 size: 13 residues. Germline V gives CDR1 ENHRY, CDR2 SYGVKD. The CDR3 sequence is CAISNSSGNTIYF.

The chain employs TRBV10-3 and TRBJ1-1. The CDR3 runs 13 residues. Per the germline V gene, CDR1 is ENHRY and CDR2 is SYGVKD. The CDR3 protein is CAISESESTEAFF.

This sequence joins TRBV2 and TRBJ1-1; with no DNA, the TCRdb D assignment of TRBD1 cannot be verified. Germline V CDR1 and CDR2: SNHLY, FYNNEI. This CDR3 region has 12 residues. CDR3 protein: CASTVPGAEAFF. Looking up the rest from reference TRBV2 and TRBJ1-1 gives the full variable domain: EPEVTQTPSHQVTQMGQEVILRCVPISNHLYFYWYRQILGQKVEFLVSFYNNEISEKSEIFDDQFSVERPDGSNFTLKIRSTKLEDSAMYFCASTVPGAEAFFGQGTRLTVV.

This sequence joins TRBV9 and TRBJ1-2; the D call from TCRdb, TRBD1, cannot be confirmed without DNA. The germline V gene has CDR1 SGDLS and CDR2 YYNGEE. The CDR3 sequence is 13 residues long. CDR3 protein: CASSAGDRTSYTF.

The CDR3 sequence: CASSYGGYNSPLHF. J is TRBJ1-6 and V is TRBV6-5. This CDR3 has 14 amino acids. Germline values: CDR1 MNHEY, CDR2 SVGAGI.

This chain uses TRBV9 with TRBJ1-5. This CDR3 is built from 13 residues. The germline CDR1 and CDR2 sequences are SGDLS and YYNGEE. CDR3 protein: CASSVAPRQPQHF.

V gene TRBV10-2 combines with J gene TRBJ1-5; checking the TCRdb D call of TRBD1 is not possible without DNA. CDR3 length equals 16 residues. Germline V gene sequence: CDR1 WSHSY, CDR2 SAAADI. CDR3 protein: CASSEYHRESNQPQHF.

The CDR3 sequence: CASRKTPGMGNTIYF. The chain couples TRBV5-6 to TRBJ1-3; the TCRdb D gene call, TRBD1, has no DNA to confirm it. CDR3 length: 15 residues. The germline CDR1 and CDR2 sequences are SGHDT and YYEEEE.

This sequence joins TRBV11-3 and TRBJ2-1; TCRdb outputs TRBD2, but without DNA this stays unchecked. The CDR3 totals 16 residues. Germline V lookup: CDR1 SGHNT, CDR2 YENEEA. CDR3 loop: CASSFSTSGTYNEQFF.

The chain uses TRBV12-3 or TRBV12-4 and TRBJ1-5; TCRdb gives TRBD1 as the D gene, but with no DNA this cannot be confirmed. The CDR3 consists of 17 residues. This chain's CDR3 is CASSPTLDSRLNQPQHF.

J is TRBJ2-2 and V is TRBV4-2; the TRBD2 assignment by TCRdb is unverifiable without DNA. The CDR3 consists of 15 residues. Germline CDR1 is LGHNA and CDR2 is YNFKEQ. CDR3 sequence: CASSQETRATGELFF.

V and J are TRBV29-1 and TRBJ1-5; with no DNA, the TCRdb D assignment of TRBD1 cannot be verified. Germline lookup yields CDR1 SQVTM and CDR2 ANQGSEA. The CDR3 is made up of 15 amino acids. The CDR3 region is CSVDFGQGINQPQHF.